The clone carrying this T cell receptor (beta chain) was counted many times. The antigen is not known. The read terminates 3 residues ahead of where the CDR3 ends, so the germline J gene completes it. Donors gave 5 to 8 ml heparinized peripheral whole blood. The record originates from a study of T cell clonality in common variable immunodeficiency. This CDR3 contains 15 residues. Germline V lookup: CDR1 SQVTM, CDR2 ANQGSEA. Trimming removed 1 base at V and 0 bases at J, with 11 bases between. Clones were sequenced by immunoSEQ multiplex PCR, and TCRdb holds only the in-frame ones, with some missing. The specimen has 42,000 or so clones, none found just once. General study points: Compared with controls, CVID subjects had fewer shared TCRbeta clones.

This receptor was obtained from a person between 18 and 69 years old in good health. The source material was peripheral blood mononuclear cells. The rearrangement uses TRBV29-1 and TRBJ2-3, with D possibly being TRBD2 (6 bases). CDR3 DNA, as far as it was read: TGCAGCGTTGAAGCCGGGACTCCTAGCACAGATACG. Its translation is CSVEAGTPSTDT. The whole CDR3 sequence reads CSVEAGTPSTDTQYF.